The 16 T cell receptor beta chains given below trace back to one sample, sequenced in a study of cytomegalovirus exposure and HLA in healthy donors. The data were produced by immunoSEQ multiplex PCR, yet TCRdb's version contains in-frame clones alone and is incomplete. The sample holds some 210,000 clones, around 86% seen once. The sample was PBMCs. The receptors were gathered from a woman under 30 in good health and CMV-seropositive.

This chain joins TRBV4-1 and TRBJ1-1; no firm D call. From germline, CDR1 is MGHRA and CDR2 YSYEKL. This CDR3 is built from 15 residues. Trimming cost V 1 base and J 0 bases, with 9 bases left between them. CDR3 loop: CASSQGFGVNTEAFF. The CDR3 DNA is TGCGCCAGCAGCCAAGGTTTCGGAGTGAACACTGAAGCTTTCTTT.

The chain carries TRBV9 and TRBJ2-3; 16 bases fit TRBD2. The germline V gene encodes CDR1 SGDLS and CDR2 YYNGEE. The CDR3 contains 20 residues. J lost 1 base, V lost 2 bases, and 10 bases had no gene match. The CDR3 sequence: CASSVEGLAGGPSGTDTQYF. The CDR3 coding sequence is TGTGCCAGCAGCGTCGAGGGACTAGCGGGAGGGCCATCAGGCACAGATACGCAGTATTTT.

J is TRBJ2-7 and V is TRBV9; TRBD1 matches 7 bases. Germline V gene sequence: CDR1 SGDLS, CDR2 YYNGEE. The trim removed 4 bases at V and 6 bases at J, leaving 4 bases unmatched. This CDR3 region has 12 residues. CDR3 bases: TGTGCCAGCAGCCCCCCAGGGGGCGAGCAGTACTTC. Translating it yields CASSPPGGEQYF.

The J gene is TRBJ2-3, the V gene TRBV30, with 13 bases aligning to TRBD2. Trimming took 8 bases from V and 8 from J; bases not matched to a gene: 7. The CDR3 loop spans 13 amino acids. Germline V gene sequence: CDR1 GTSNPN, CDR2 SVGIG (reference sequence). The CDR3 is CALLAGGPSTQYF. In DNA form, the CDR3 reads TGTGCCCTACTAGCGGGAGGGCCATCTACGCAGTATTTT.

The chain couples TRBV28 to TRBJ1-1; D ambiguous. Per germline, CDR1 MDHEN and CDR2 SYDVKM. V was shortened by 6 bases and J by 0 bases, with 11 bases between the two germline ends. The CDR3 extends over 14 amino acids. In nucleotides, the CDR3 is TGTGCCAGCAGCCGTATAGAAATGAACACTGAAGCTTTCTTT. Protein sequence: CASSRIEMNTEAFF.

The gene calls are TRBV5-1 and TRBJ2-7; D is unresolved. This CDR3 is 12 amino acids long. The germline gives CDR1 SGHRS, CDR2 YFSETQ. The germline V and J ends were trimmed by 0 bases and 12 bases, with 13 bases remaining between them. CDR3 nucleotide sequence: TGCGCCAGCAGCTTGGAAGAAAGCCACTTGTACTTC. As protein: CASSLEESHLYF. The whole variable domain, remainder taken from reference TRBV5-1 and TRBJ2-7, is KAGVTQTPRYLIKTRGQQVTLSCSPISGHRSVSWYQQTPGQGLQFLFEYFSETQRNKGNFPGRFSGRQFSNSRSEMNVSTLELGDSALYLCASSLEESHLYFGPGTRLTVT.

Of note for this clone: In the same sample, other DNA sequences code for this CDR3. This chain joins TRBV6-5 and TRBJ1-2, with 8 bases matching TRBD1. CDR1 is MNHEY and CDR2 is SVGAGI in the germline V gene. This CDR3 contains 12 residues. V was clipped by 5 bases and J by 8 bases; unmatched bases: 4. In DNA form, the CDR3 reads TGTGCCAGCAGTCCGACAGGGGTGGGCTACACCTTC. This encodes CASSPTGVGYTF.

The chain carries TRBV6-5 and TRBJ1-3; TRBD1 is a possible D gene (6 bases). The CDR3 covers 15 residues. Germline lookup yields CDR1 MNHEY and CDR2 SVGAGI. V was cut by 2 bases and J by 4 bases, with 12 bases left in between. The CDR3 sequence: CASSYAQGTGNTIYF. The CDR3 region has the DNA TGTGCCAGCAGTTACGCCCAGGGGACGGGAAACACCATATATTTT.

The chain recombines TRBV11-2 with TRBJ2-7; TRBD1 is a possible D gene (5 bases). From germline, CDR1 is SGHAT and CDR2 FQNNGV. Trimming stripped 8 bases from V and 3 bases from J, with 14 bases between. The length of the CDR3 is 13 residues. CDR3 nucleotide sequence: TGTGCCAGCGGCCAAGACAGTAACTACGAGCAGTACTTC. Its protein is CASGQDSNYEQYF.

The chain is built from TRBV7-9 and TRBJ1-4; no definite D call. V was shortened by 2 bases and J by 12 bases, with 13 bases between the two germline ends. The CDR3 loop spans 13 amino acids. Germline loops: CDR1 SEHNR, CDR2 FQNEAQ (reference sequence). The CDR3 spells CASSLYNPQELFF. CDR3 nucleotides: TGTGCCAGCAGCTTATATAATCCACAAGAACTGTTTTTT.

This chain connects TRBV5-1 to TRBJ2-7; D perhaps matches TRBD1 (6 bases). CDR3 length: 16 amino acids. Germline CDR1 is SGHRS and CDR2 is YFSETQ. The ends were cut back, 2 bases at V and 7 bases at J, with 22 bases in the middle. As DNA, the CDR3 is TGCGCCAGCAGCTTCCTATCAGGGGCGGGCTCAGAGGAGCAGTACTTC. This gives the protein CASSFLSGAGSEEQYF.

The rearrangement joins TRBV30 to TRBJ1-5; D is possibly TRBD1 (6 bases). CDR3 size: 16 residues. With 2 bases removed from V and 2 bases from J, the gap between germline ends came to 16 bases. From germline, CDR1 is GTSNPN and CDR2 SVGIG (reference sequence). The CDR3 reads CAWSTEQGQGNQPQHF. DNA for the CDR3: TGTGCCTGGAGTACGGAACAGGGTCAGGGCAATCAGCCCCAGCATTTT.

In DNA form, the CDR3 reads TGTGCCAGCAGCCTACCCCCAGGGTATGAGGGCTACACCTTC. Translating gives CASSLPPGYEGYTF. This chain links TRBV7-2 with TRBJ1-2; D may be TRBD1 (5 bases). Germline lookup yields CDR1 SGHTA and CDR2 FQGNSA. This CDR3 contains 14 residues. V lost 5 bases and J 8 bases, leaving 18 bases between the germline ends.

The chain carries TRBV5-1 and TRBJ2-5, with 10 bases matching TRBD1. The J segment lost 5 bases and the V segment lost 7 bases, leaving 11 bases of the junction unmatched. The germline CDR1 and CDR2 sequences are SGHRS and YFSETQ. CDR3 length: 15 residues. CDR3 loop: CASADTTGGMETQYF. The CDR3 bases are TGCGCCAGCGCTGATACGACAGGGGGCATGGAGACCCAGTACTTC.

The chain joins TRBV6-5 to TRBJ2-1; TRBD2 matches 8 bases. Germline CDR1 is MNHEY and CDR2 is SVGAGI. The CDR3 length is 14 residues. The V segment lost 2 bases and the J segment 8 bases; nucleotides outside the gene matches: 5. CDR3 bases: TGTGCCAGCAGTTACGGGACTAGGTCGTATGAGCAGTTCTTC. Amino acids: CASSYGTRSYEQFF.

V usage is TRBV19 and J usage is TRBJ1-1; 7 positions agree with TRBD1. The V and J ends lost 8 bases and 6 bases, in that order; junction bases with no gene match: 12. CDR3 size: 14 residues. The germline gives CDR1 LNHDA, CDR2 SQIVND (reference sequence). The CDR3 reads CASLSTGLGAEAFF. The CDR3 bases are TGTGCCAGTCTCTCGACAGGGCTTGGCGCTGAAGCTTTCTTT. The variable domain in full, completed from reference TRBV19 and TRBJ1-1, reads DGGITQSPKYLFRKEGQNVTLSCEQNLNHDAMYWYRQDPGQGLRLIYYSQIVNDFQKGDIAEGYSVSREKKESFPLTVTSAQKNPTAFYLCASLSTGLGAEAFFGQGTRLTVV.